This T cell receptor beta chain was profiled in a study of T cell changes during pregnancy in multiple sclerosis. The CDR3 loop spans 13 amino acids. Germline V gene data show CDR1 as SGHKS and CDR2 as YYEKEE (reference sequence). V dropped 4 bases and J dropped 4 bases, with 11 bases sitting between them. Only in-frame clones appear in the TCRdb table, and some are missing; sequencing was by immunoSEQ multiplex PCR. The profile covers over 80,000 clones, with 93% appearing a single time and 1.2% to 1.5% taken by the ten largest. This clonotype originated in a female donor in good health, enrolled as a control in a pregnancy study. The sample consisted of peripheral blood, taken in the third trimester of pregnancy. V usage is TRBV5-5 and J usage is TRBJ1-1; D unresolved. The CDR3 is CASSQDQATEAFF. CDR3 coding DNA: TGTGCCAGCAGCCAAGACCAGGCCACTGAAGCTTTCTTT. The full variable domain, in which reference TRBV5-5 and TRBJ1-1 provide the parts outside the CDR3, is DAGVTQSPTHLIKTRGQQVTLRCSPISGHKSVSWYQQVLGQGPQFIFQYYEKEERGRGNFPDRFSARQFPNYSSELNVNALLLGDSALYLCASSQDQATEAFFGQGTRLTVV.